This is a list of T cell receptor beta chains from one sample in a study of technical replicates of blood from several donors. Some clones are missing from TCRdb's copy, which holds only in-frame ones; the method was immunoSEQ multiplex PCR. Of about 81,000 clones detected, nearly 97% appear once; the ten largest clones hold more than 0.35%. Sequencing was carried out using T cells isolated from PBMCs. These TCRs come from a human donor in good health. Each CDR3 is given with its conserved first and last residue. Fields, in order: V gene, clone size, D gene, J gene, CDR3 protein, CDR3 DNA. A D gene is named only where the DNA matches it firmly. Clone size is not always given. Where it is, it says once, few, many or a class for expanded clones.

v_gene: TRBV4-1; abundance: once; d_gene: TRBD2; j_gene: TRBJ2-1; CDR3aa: CASSRARSGSKSGNEQFF; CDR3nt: TGCGCCAGCAGCCGGGCACGTAGCGGGAGTAAATCGGGCAATGAGCAGTTCTTC
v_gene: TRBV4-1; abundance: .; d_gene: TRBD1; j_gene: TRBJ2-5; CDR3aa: CASSQGAGDRGFQETQYF; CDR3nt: TGCGCCAGCAGCCAAGGGGCGGGAGACAGGGGGTTCCAAGAGACCCAGTACTTC
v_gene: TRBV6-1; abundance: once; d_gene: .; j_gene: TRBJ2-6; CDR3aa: CASSEGAGANVLTF; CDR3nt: TGTGCCAGCAGTGAAGGGGCCGGGGCCAACGTCCTGACTTTC
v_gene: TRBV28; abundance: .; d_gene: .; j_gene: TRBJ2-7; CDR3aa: CASSSLKARQATYEQYF; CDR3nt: TGTGCCAGCAGTTCACTAAAAGCCCGACAGGCTACATACGAGCAGTACTTC
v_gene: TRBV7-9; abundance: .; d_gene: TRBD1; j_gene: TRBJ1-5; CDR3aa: CASSGGTGKGQPQHF; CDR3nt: TGTGCCAGCAGCGGTGGGACAGGGAAGGGGCAGCCCCAGCATTTT
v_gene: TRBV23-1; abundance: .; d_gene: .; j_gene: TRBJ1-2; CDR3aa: CASAPVRYGYTF; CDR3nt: TGCGCCAGCGCCCCGGTTCGCTATGGCTACACCTTC
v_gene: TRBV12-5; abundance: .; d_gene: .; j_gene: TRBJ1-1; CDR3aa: CASGLDRATEAFF; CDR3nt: TGTGCTAGTGGTTTGGACAGGGCTACTGAAGCTTTCTTT
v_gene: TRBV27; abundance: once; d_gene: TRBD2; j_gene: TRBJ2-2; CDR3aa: CASSPTSGRGTGELFF; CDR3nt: TGTGCCAGCAGTCCCACTAGCGGGAGAGGCACCGGGGAGCTGTTTTTT
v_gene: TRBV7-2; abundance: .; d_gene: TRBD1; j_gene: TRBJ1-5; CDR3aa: CASSPPGQNSNQPQHF; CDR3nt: TGTGCCAGCAGCCCCCCGGGACAGAATAGCAATCAGCCCCAGCATTTT
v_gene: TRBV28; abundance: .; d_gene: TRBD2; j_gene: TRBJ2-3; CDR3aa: CASSLGGAQTDTQYF; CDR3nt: TGTGCCAGCAGTTTGGGAGGGGCCCAAACGGATACGCAGTATTTT
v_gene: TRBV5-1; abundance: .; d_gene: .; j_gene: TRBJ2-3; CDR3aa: CASSPVGGGTDTQYF; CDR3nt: TGCGCCAGCAGCCCGGTGGGCGGGGGCACAGATACGCAGTATTTT
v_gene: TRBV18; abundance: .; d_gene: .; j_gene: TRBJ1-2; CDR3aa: CASSPGTMTFYGYTF; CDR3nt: TGTGCCAGCTCACCCGGGACAATGACCTTCTATGGCTACACCTTC
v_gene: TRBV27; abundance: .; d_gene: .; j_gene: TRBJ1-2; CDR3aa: CASSLIFNGGYTF; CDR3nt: TGTGCCAGCAGTTTAATCTTCAACGGGGGCTACACCTTC
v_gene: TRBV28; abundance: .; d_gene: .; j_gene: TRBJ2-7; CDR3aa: CASSLQGESGEQYF; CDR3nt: TGTGCCAGCAGTTTACAAGGAGAGTCGGGCGAGCAGTACTTC
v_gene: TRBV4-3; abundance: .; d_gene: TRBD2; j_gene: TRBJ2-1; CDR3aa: CASSHLLAGNNEQFF; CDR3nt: TGCGCCAGCAGCCATTTACTAGCGGGAAACAATGAGCAGTTCTTC
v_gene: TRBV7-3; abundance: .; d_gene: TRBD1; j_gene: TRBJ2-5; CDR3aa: CASSLRLLGTGQETQYF; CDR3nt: TGTGCCAGCAGCTTAAGACTTCTAGGGACAGGGCAAGAGACCCAGTACTTC
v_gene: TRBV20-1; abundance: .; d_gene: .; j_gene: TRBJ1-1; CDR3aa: CSASKNTEAFF; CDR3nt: TGCAGTGCTAGCAAGAACACTGAAGCTTTCTTT
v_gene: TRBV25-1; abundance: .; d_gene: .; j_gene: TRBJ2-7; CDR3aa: CASSEGGGSIDEQYF; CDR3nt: TGTGCCAGCAGTGAAGGAGGGGGCTCTATCGACGAGCAGTACTTC
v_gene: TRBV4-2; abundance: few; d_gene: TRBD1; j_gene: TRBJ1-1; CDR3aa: CASSPGTGEMNTEAFF; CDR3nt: TGTGCCAGCAGCCCGGGGACAGGGGAAATGAACACTGAAGCTTTCTTT
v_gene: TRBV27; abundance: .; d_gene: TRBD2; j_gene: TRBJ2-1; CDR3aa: CASSLFGGGLAGEGNEQFF; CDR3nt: TGTGCCAGCAGTTTATTTGGTGGAGGTCTAGCGGGAGAAGGGAATGAGCAGTTCTTC
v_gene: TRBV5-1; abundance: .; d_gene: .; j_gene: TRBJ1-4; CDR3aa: CASSLEPGGGKLFF; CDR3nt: TGCGCCAGCAGCTTGGAACCGGGTGGAGGAAAACTGTTTTTT
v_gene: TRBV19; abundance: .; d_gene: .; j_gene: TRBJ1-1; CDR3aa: CASSIGEFEAFF; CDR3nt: TGTGCCAGTAGTATCGGGGAATTTGAAGCTTTCTTT
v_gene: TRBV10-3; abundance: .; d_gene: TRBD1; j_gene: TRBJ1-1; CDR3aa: CAISDSDRGNTEAFF; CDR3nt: TGTGCCATCAGTGATTCGGACAGGGGGAACACTGAAGCTTTCTTT
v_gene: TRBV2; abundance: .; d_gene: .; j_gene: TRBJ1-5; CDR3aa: CASSLRDLGGPQHF; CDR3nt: TGTGCCAGCAGCCTCCGGGACCTAGGGGGGCCCCAGCATTTT
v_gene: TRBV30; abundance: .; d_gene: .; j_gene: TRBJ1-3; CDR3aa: CAWSAGSSGNTIYF; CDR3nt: TGTGCCTGGAGTGCCGGGAGCTCTGGAAACACCATATATTTT
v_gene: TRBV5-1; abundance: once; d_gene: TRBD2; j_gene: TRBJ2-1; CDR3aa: CASSLKLAEYNEQFF; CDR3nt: TGCGCCAGCAGCTTGAAACTAGCGGAGTACAATGAGCAGTTCTTC
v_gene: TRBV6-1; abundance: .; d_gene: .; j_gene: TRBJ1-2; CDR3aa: CASSDTGIGGYTF; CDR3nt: TGTGCCAGCAGTGATACGGGTATAGGTGGCTACACCTTC
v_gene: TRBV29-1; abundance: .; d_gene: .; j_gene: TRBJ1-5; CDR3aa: CSVRTDHSNQPQHF; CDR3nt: TGCAGCGTCCGGACAGATCATAGCAATCAGCCCCAGCATTTT
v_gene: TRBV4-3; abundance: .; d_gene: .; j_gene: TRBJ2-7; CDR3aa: CASSQERGRGYEQYF; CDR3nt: TGCGCCAGCAGCCAAGAGAGGGGGAGAGGGTACGAGCAGTACTTC
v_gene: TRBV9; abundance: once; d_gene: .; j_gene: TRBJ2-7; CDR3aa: CASSLRGGYEQYF; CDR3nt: TGTGCCAGCAGCCTAAGGGGCGGCTACGAGCAGTACTTC
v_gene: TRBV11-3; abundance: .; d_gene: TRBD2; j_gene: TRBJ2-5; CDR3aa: CASSGGGETQYF; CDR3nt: TGTGCCAGCAGCGGCGGGGGGGAGACCCAGTACTTC
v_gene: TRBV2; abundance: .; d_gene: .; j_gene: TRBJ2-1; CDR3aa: CASSRGGTYNEQFF; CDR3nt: TGTGCCAGCAGTAGAGGAGGGACCTACAATGAGCAGTTCTTC
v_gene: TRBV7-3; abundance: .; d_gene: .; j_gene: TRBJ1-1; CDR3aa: CASSWGTTNTEAFF; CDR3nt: TGTGCCAGCAGTTGGGGGACAACTAACACTGAAGCTTTCTTT
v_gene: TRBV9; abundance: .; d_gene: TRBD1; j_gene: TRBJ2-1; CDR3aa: CASSGLRDRARYEQFF; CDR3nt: TGTGCCAGCAGCGGACTGCGGGACAGGGCACGGTATGAGCAGTTCTTC
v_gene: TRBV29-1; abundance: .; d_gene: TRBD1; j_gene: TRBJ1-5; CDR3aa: CSVVGTDSNQPQHF; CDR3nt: TGCAGCGTTGTGGGGACAGACAGCAATCAGCCCCAGCATTTT
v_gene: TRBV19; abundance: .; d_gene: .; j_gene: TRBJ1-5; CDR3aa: CASSSGISNQPQHF; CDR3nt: TGTGCCAGTAGTTCAGGGATTAGCAATCAGCCCCAGCATTTT